This T cell receptor (beta chain) was profiled in a study of response to subunit inactivated influenza vaccine. This clonotype showed up just a few times. Via MiXCR, TCRdb re-called the RT-PCR reads, giving one row per CDR3 protein. The repertoire consists of about 780,000 distinct CDR3 sequences, with less than 20% occurring once and the leading ten covering approximately 10%. This clonotype originated in a man aged 45 to 65 who received an inactivated influenza vaccine. The source was PBMCs from blood, collected around 5 days after vaccination.

CDR3 residues: CASSVFTGGGSSGANVLTF. The CDR3 DNA sequence: TGTGCCAGCAGCGTTTTCACAGGGGGCGGCAGCTCTGGGGCCAACGTCCTGACTTTC. The V call is TRBV9, the J call TRBJ2-6; TRBD1 matches at 9 bases. CDR1 is SGDLS, CDR2 YYNGEE, per germline. CDR3 size: 19 residues. Trimming at V came to 2 bases and at J to 0 bases, leaving 9 bases not matched to a gene. The full variable domain, completed using reference TRBV9 and TRBJ2-6, is DSGVTQTPKHLITATGQRVTLRCSPRSGDLSVYWYQQSLDQGLQFLIQYYNGEERAKGNILERFSAQQFPDLHSELNLSSLELGDSALYFCASSVFTGGGSSGANVLTFGAGSRLTVL.